This T cell receptor (beta chain) stems from a study of blood T cell repertoires in COVID-19 (TCRdb year 2020). At the level of the whole study: The collaborator samples originated in the United States, Italy and Spain and spanned the acute and convalescent phases of COVID-19. The material from the prospective study consisted of cDNA or gDNA derived from T cells, B-cell-depleted T cells, or PBMCs. Deeply sampled blood TCRbeta repertoires from subjects exposed to, actively infected with, or recovered from COVID-19 were included in the dataset. The repertoires were released in a freely available public database meant as a resource for research on the immune response to SARS-CoV-2. Samples came from the ongoing ImmuneRACE study (first 160 participants) plus 1,254 subjects from 6 global collaborators. Nearly every sample came with metadata listing a de-identified subject ID, COVID-19 status, age in years and sex. Where available, HLA class I and class II types were obtained from metadata supplied by the sample provider rather than from assay-based typing. On the study overall, not on this receptor specifically: How much clinical and demographic metadata was included differed by source and by participant, and the metadata was provided uncurated.

As regards this clone: Its antigen has not been determined. Base quality data are lacking; no much larger clone is found one base away.

The germline V gene gives CDR1 as SGDLS and CDR2 as YYNGEE. The CDR3 measures 15 amino acids from cysteine to phenylalanine. Only CDR3 DNA is held: 45 bases, read in frame from base 1. Compared with germline, V lacks 0 bases and J lacks 4 bases; bases without a gene match: 4. TCRbeta CDR3 regions were amplified from genomic DNA by means of the immunoSEQ Assay, a bias-controlled multiplex PCR. Processing in the source paper ran as follows. Nucleated cell counts per sample were estimated from amplification of reference gene primers within the assay. To quantify the absolute abundance of each unique TCRbeta CDR3 rearrangement, sequence reads were collapsed and filtered. Productive Simpson clonality was computed per sample as the square root of Simpson's diversity index over productive rearrangements. TCRdb limited this immuneACCESS table to in-frame rearrangements with V and J called. A share of clones is missing; checked studies link under half to unresolved V genes, and the rest is unexplained. V and J calls and clone size are those listed in that table; D and trimming were worked out from the DNA. Recorded for this sample are 45,000 to 65,000 clones; more than 80% of them occurred a single time. Of the sample, roughly 20% falls within the top ten clones.

Whole blood was collected in K2EDTA tubes by collaborating institutions according to the institutions' own protocols. For TCRbeta analysis, collaborators shipped samples in one of three forms: frozen whole blood, isolated PBMCs, or DNA extracted from either of those sample types. The sequence was obtained from a human donor in a cohort sampled during active COVID-19. The sequenced sample was peripheral blood. This receptor chain uses TRBV9 and TRBJ1-5; TRBD1 matches 7 bases in the middle. The CDR3 reads CASSVDSTGNQPQHF. The DNA sequence is as follows: TGTGCCAGCAGCGTAGACTCGACAGGGAATCAGCCCCAGCATTTT.